The sequence of this T cell receptor (beta chain) was determined in a study of blood T cell repertoires in COVID-19. Study information: COVID-19 samples from acute and convalescent phases originated in the United States, Italy and Spain. The analysed material was cDNA or gDNA that came from T cells, B-cell-depleted T cells, or PBMCs.

Only in-frame clones appear in the TCRdb table, and some are missing; sequencing was by immunoSEQ multiplex PCR. The sample holds about 260,000 clones, around nine tenths seen once. CDR3 length: 17 residues. After removal of 0 bases from V and 1 base from J, the junction contained 5 bases not matched to a gene. The germline V gene has CDR1 SGHVS and CDR2 FNYEAQ. The rearrangement uses TRBV7-6 and TRBJ2-2, with TRBD2 identical over 7 bases. Input material: peripheral blood. The receptor's source is a man in his forties or fifties with active or convalescent COVID-19. CDR3 nucleotide sequence: TGTGCCAGCAGCTTAGCCCCGACTAGCCAGAACACCGGGGAGCTGTTTTTT. Its translation: CASSLAPTSQNTGELFF.